One and the same sample provided the 22 T cell receptor beta chains below, sequenced in a study of early T cells in non-severe SARS-CoV-2 infection. TCRdb analysed the 5' RACE reads with MiXCR anew, one entry per CDR3 protein. The profile covers tens of thousands of distinct CDR3 sequences, with less than 6% appearing a single time and under 4.5% taken by the ten largest. The sequencing used whole blood, collected at baseline. The receptors were gathered from an adult who was a healthcare worker with PCR-confirmed SARS-CoV-2 infection or an uninfected control (not recorded which).

In its sample, this clonotype was seen many times. The V gene is TRBV6-5, the J gene TRBJ1-3, with a weak D call TRBD1 (5 bases). Looked up from germline, CDR1 is MNHEY and CDR2 is SVGAGI. Trimming pared 6 bases from V and 8 bases from J, leaving 20 bases between. The CDR3 length is 15 residues. The CDR3 DNA follows: TGTGCCAGCAGCTCCGGGGTGATTGGGGCGGACACCATATATTTT. Its protein is CASSSGVIGADTIYF.

The chain links TRBV6-5 to TRBJ2-1, with 12 positions matching TRBD2. V lost 6 bases, J lost 2 bases, and 5 bases stayed unmatched. The length of the CDR3 is 16 residues. CDR1 MNHEY and CDR2 SVGAGI come from the germline V gene. The CDR3 bases are TGTGCCAGCAGACAACTAGCGGGAGGAGCCTACAATGAGCAGTTCTTC. Its translation is CASRQLAGGAYNEQFF.

In its sample, this clonotype was seen many times. This chain uses TRBV6-1 with TRBJ2-1; 8 bases align to TRBD1. V lost 7 bases, J lost 7 bases, and 12 bases stayed unmatched. In germline, CDR1 is MNHNS, CDR2 SASEGT. This CDR3 is 15 amino acids long. The CDR3 reads CASIPQGARGNEQFF. As DNA, the CDR3 is TGTGCCAGCATTCCTCAGGGGGCCCGGGGGAATGAGCAGTTCTTC.

Many counts were recorded for this clonotype. The chain is built from TRBV30 and TRBJ1-1; D remains unclear. CDR1 GTSNPN and CDR2 SVGIG come from the germline V gene (reference sequence). The CDR3 loop spans 13 amino acids. The V and J ends lost 7 bases and 1 base respectively, with 13 bases between them. The CDR3 DNA is TGTGCCTACTCCCCAGGCCGGAACACTGAAGCTTTCTTT. It encodes CAYSPGRNTEAFF.

Note on this clonotype: A clone one base away is much larger, so this may be a read error. The chain couples TRBV9 to TRBJ2-3; D is undetermined. There are 12 residues in the CDR3. V lost 0 bases to trimming and J lost 5 bases, with 4 bases between them. Per germline, CDR1 SGDLS and CDR2 YYNGEE. The CDR3 spells CASSVDGDTQYF. DNA of the CDR3: TGTGCCAGCAGCGTAGACGGAGATACGCAGTATTTT.

This clonotype appeared many times. The V gene is TRBV30, the J gene TRBJ2-1; D is unresolved. Germline V gene lookup returns CDR1 GTSNPN and CDR2 SVGIG (reference sequence). The CDR3 totals 13 residues. With 3 bases removed from V and 0 bases from J, the gap between germline ends came to 6 bases. The CDR3 DNA reads as TGTGCCTGGAGGTCGAGCTCCTACAATGAGCAGTTCTTC. This codes for CAWRSSSYNEQFF.

This clonotype appeared many times. The gene calls are TRBV13 and TRBJ2-4; the D gene is possibly TRBD1 (6 bases). This CDR3 is 16 amino acids long. The germline V and J ends were trimmed by 5 bases and 0 bases, with 14 bases remaining between them. In germline, CDR1 is PRHDT, CDR2 FYEKMQ (reference sequence). The CDR3 DNA reads TGTGCCAGCAGCCCGCCTGGGGGCGTAGCCAAAAACATTCAGTACTTC. Translated, it gives CASSPPGGVAKNIQYF. The whole variable domain, remainder taken from reference TRBV13 and TRBJ2-4, is AAGVIQSPRHLIKEKRETATLKCYPIPRHDTVYWYQQGPGQDPQFLISFYEKMQSDKGSIPDRFSAQQFSDYHSELNMSSLELGDSALYFCASSPPGGVAKNIQYFGAGTRLSVL.

This clonotype was found many times. The J gene is TRBJ2-7, the V gene TRBV7-2; the D gene is possibly TRBD2 (5 bases). Germline CDR1 reads SGHTA; CDR2 reads FQGNSA. The germline V and J ends were trimmed by 0 bases and 5 bases, with 8 bases remaining between them. The CDR3 is 13 amino acids. The DNA of the CDR3 is TGTGCCAGCAGCTTAGCCCCCGGGGACGAGCAGTACTTC. Translating it yields CASSLAPGDEQYF.

Ten or more counts support this clonotype. The genes are TRBV7-2 and TRBJ2-1; no clear D. Per germline, CDR1 SGHTA and CDR2 FQGNSA. V was trimmed by 2 bases and J by 6 bases, leaving 8 bases between them. The CDR3 contains 13 residues. The CDR3 DNA reads as TGTGCCAGCAGCTTATACCAGTCCAATGAGCAGTTCTTC. Translating gives CASSLYQSNEQFF.

This clonotype was picked up many times. The chain links TRBV7-3 to TRBJ2-1; TRBD2 aligns across 13 bases. Losses at the gene ends were 5 bases for V and 9 bases for J; bases not matched to a gene: 16. The CDR3 has 18 amino acids. Germline CDR1 reads SGHTA; CDR2 reads FQGTGA. Here the CDR3 reads CASSPRTSGSKSYGEQFF. The CDR3 DNA follows: TGTGCCAGCAGCCCCCGGACTAGCGGGAGTAAATCCTACGGTGAGCAGTTCTTC.

This clonotype occurred many times. The rearrangement uses TRBV24-1 and TRBJ2-2, with 8 bases aligning to TRBD1. CDR1 KGHDR and CDR2 SFDVKD come from the germline V gene. V dropped 4 bases and J dropped 1; count of bases not matched to a gene: 4. This CDR3 has 16 residues. CDR3: CATSDSGQGNTGELFF. The CDR3 DNA reads TGTGCCACCAGTGACTCCGGACAGGGGAACACCGGGGAGCTGTTTTTT.

The table lists this clonotype with a few counts. The chain joins TRBV12-3 or TRBV12-4 to TRBJ2-7, with 8 bases that match TRBD2. V dropped 3 bases and J dropped 2; count of bases not matched to a gene: 6. This CDR3 has 15 residues. The DNA for the CDR3 is TGTGCCAGCAGTTTTCGCGGCGGGGGGCCCTACGAGCAGTACTTC. It is translated as CASSFRGGGPYEQYF.

This clonotype was observed at least ten times. J is TRBJ2-5 and V is TRBV3-1; D remains unclear. The CDR3 is made up of 14 amino acids. Looked up from germline, CDR1 is LGHDT and CDR2 is YNNKEL (reference sequence). The ends were cut back, 1 base at V and 2 bases at J, with 8 bases in the middle. CDR3: CASSQVRQQETQYF. The CDR3 nucleotides are TGTGCCAGCAGCCAAGTTCGCCAGCAAGAGACCCAGTACTTC.

V gene TRBV12-3 or TRBV12-4 combines with J gene TRBJ2-1; 8 positions match TRBD2. The J segment lost 6 bases and the V segment lost 4 bases, leaving 5 bases of the junction unmatched. This CDR3 comprises 14 residues. DNA for the CDR3: TGTGCCAGCAGTTCCCCGGGAGGGGGCAATGAGCAGTTCTTC. Protein sequence: CASSSPGGGNEQFF.

This clonotype was found many times. The rearrangement joins TRBV7-8 to TRBJ2-1; TRBD2 is a possible D gene (6 bases). The V and J ends lost 1 base and 9 bases respectively, with 13 bases between them. CDR3 length: 14 amino acids. Germline V CDR1 and CDR2: SGHVS, FQNEAQ. The CDR3 region has the DNA TGTGCCAGCAGCTTAGGAACTAGCATGGCTGAGCAGTTCTTC. Translation gives CASSLGTSMAEQFF. Looking up the rest from reference TRBV7-8 and TRBJ2-1 gives the full variable domain: GAGVSQSPRYKVAKRGQDVALRCDPISGHVSLFWYQQALGQGPEFLTYFQNEAQLDKSGLPSDRFFAERPEGSVSTLKIQRTQQEDSAVYLCASSLGTSMAEQFFGPGTRLTVL.

The sample holds many counts of this clonotype. V gene TRBV12-3 or TRBV12-4 combines with J gene TRBJ1-5, with D hard to call. V lost 0 bases to trimming and J lost 5 bases, with 2 bases between them. This CDR3 is built from 12 residues. The CDR3 nucleotides read TGTGCCAGCAGTTTAGCTCATCAGCCCCAGCATTTT. Its translation is CASSLAHQPQHF.

In this sample, this clonotype turned up many times. V is TRBV29-1 and J is TRBJ2-5, with TRBD2 identical over 14 bases. Trimming took 7 bases from V and 5 from J; bases not matched to a gene: 6. The CDR3 length is 14 residues. Germline CDR1 is SQVTM and CDR2 is ANQGSEA. The DNA for the CDR3 is TGCAGCGAGCTCGGACTAGCGGGGGGCGAGACCCAGTACTTC. Protein: CSELGLAGGETQYF.

This chain joins TRBV5-1 and TRBJ2-2; D possibly corresponds to TRBD1 (6 bases). Looked up from germline, CDR1 is SGHRS and CDR2 is YFSETQ. The CDR3 sequence is 19 residues long. V was clipped by 0 bases and J by 4 bases, with 22 bases between them. The CDR3 loop reads CASSLAGVLWDITTGELFF. CDR3 nucleotide sequence: TGCGCCAGCAGCTTGGCTGGTGTCCTATGGGACATCACCACCGGGGAGCTGTTTTTT.

The table lists this clonotype with a few counts. V usage is TRBV10-3 and J usage is TRBJ1-4, with 8 bases lining up with TRBD1. CDR1 and CDR2 (germline): ENHRY, SYGVKD. There are 15 residues in the CDR3. V lost 1 base, J lost 5 bases, and 3 bases stayed unmatched. The CDR3 sequence is CAISEWGQENEKLFF. CDR3 nucleotides: TGTGCCATCAGTGAGTGGGGACAGGAGAATGAAAAACTGTTTTTT.

This clonotype came up a few times. The rearrangement uses TRBV12-3 or TRBV12-4 and TRBJ2-2; tentatively, D is TRBD1 (5 bases). Deletions cut 5 bases from V and 7 bases from J, with 11 bases between. The CDR3 loop spans 13 amino acids. In nucleotides, the CDR3 is TGTGCCAGCAGTAACCAGGGCGGCGGGGAGCTGTTTTTT. It translates to CASSNQGGGELFF.

This clonotype was counted many times. V gene TRBV5-6 combines with J gene TRBJ1-1; tentative D call: TRBD1 (6 bases). The CDR3 consists of 14 residues. Germline CDR1 and CDR2: SGHDT and YYEEEE. V was cut by 4 bases and J by 1 base, with 11 bases left in between. The CDR3 protein is CASSRSGANTEAFF. CDR3 nucleotides: TGTGCCAGCAGCAGATCAGGGGCGAACACTGAAGCTTTCTTT.

This clonotype was recorded many times. In DNA, the CDR3 is TGTGCCAGCAGTGCGGGGAGTCTGGGCACCGAAGCTTTCTTT. Translated, it gives CASSAGSLGTEAFF. V usage is TRBV6-4 and J usage is TRBJ1-1; D is uncertain. V shed 4 bases and J shed 8 bases, with 17 bases lying between them. CDR3 length: 14 amino acids. Germline CDR1 reads MRHNA; CDR2 reads SNTAGT.